Each of the 24 T cell receptor beta chains below was sequenced from the same sample in a study of blood T cell repertoires in COVID-19. Profiling relied on immunoSEQ multiplex PCR, and the TCRdb table lists in-frame clones only, not all of them. The repertoire has fewer than 45,000 clones, nearly 90% of them found once; the top ten carry about 25%. Sequences were obtained from peripheral blood. The receptors were sampled from a man aged 55 to 70 with active or convalescent COVID-19.

The chain employs TRBV2 and TRBJ2-1; the match to TRBD2 covers 7 bases. The CDR3 runs to 11 residues. CDR1 is SNHLY, CDR2 FYNNEI, per germline. With 5 bases clipped from V and 10 bases from J, the junction kept 2 bases outside the gene matches. The CDR3 here is CASSSSGEQFF. CDR3 in DNA: TGTGCCAGCAGTAGTAGCGGGGAGCAGTTCTTC.

The chain couples TRBV21-1 to TRBJ1-1. TRBV21-1 constitutes a pseudogene. CDR3 length equals 13 residues. The CDR3 spells CADDPLRYYEAFF. In DNA form, the CDR3 reads TGTGCAGATGACCCATTGAGGTACTACGAAGCTTTCTTT.

The chain combines TRBV11-2 with TRBJ2-5, with no clear D. V was cut by 2 bases and J by 3 bases, with 7 bases left in between. From germline, CDR1 is SGHAT and CDR2 FQNNGV. The CDR3 runs to 13 residues. The CDR3 here is CASSLHRKETQYF. CDR3 DNA sequence: TGTGCCAGCAGCTTACACAGAAAAGAGACCCAGTACTTC.

The J gene is TRBJ1-5, the V gene TRBV7-3, with D hard to call. The CDR3 contains 16 residues. CDR1 is SGHTA and CDR2 is FQGTGA in the germline V gene. V dropped 1 base and J dropped 0 bases, with 10 bases sitting between them. CDR3: CASSLITDFSNQPQHF. CDR3 DNA: TGTGCCAGCAGCTTAATTACAGATTTTAGCAATCAGCCCCAGCATTTT.

The CDR3 bases are TGTGCCAGTAGTACCGTGGCAGGGGGCGCGGGGACTGAAGCTTTCTTT. Its translation is CASSTVAGGAGTEAFF. The chain couples TRBV19 to TRBJ1-1; 8 nucleotides agree with TRBD1. J was trimmed by 5 bases and V by 4 bases; bases with no gene match: 12. The germline CDR1 and CDR2 sequences are LNHDA and SQIVND (reference sequence). The CDR3 runs to 16 residues.

V usage is TRBV9 and J usage is TRBJ2-5; TRBD1 agrees at 9 bases. Unmatched junction bases numbered 9, after V lost 4 bases and J lost 5 bases. The germline V gene encodes CDR1 SGDLS and CDR2 YYNGEE. This CDR3 contains 15 residues. The CDR3 loop reads CASSIRDREVETQYF. DNA for the CDR3: TGTGCCAGCAGCATTCGGGACAGGGAGGTGGAGACCCAGTACTTC.

This clone has just one count. This chain connects TRBV4-1 to TRBJ2-7; 16 bases line up with TRBD2. Germline CDR1 MGHRA, CDR2 YSYEKL. J gave up 4 bases and V 5 bases, and 2 bases lay outside the gene matches. This CDR3 contains 15 residues. CDR3 DNA: TGCGCCAGCAGCAAGGGACTAGCGGGAGGGTACGAGCAGTACTTC. Translated, it gives CASSKGLAGGYEQYF.

This rearrangement joins TRBV27 to TRBJ2-2; D might be TRBD1 (5 bases). Per germline, CDR1 MNHEY and CDR2 SMNVEV (reference sequence). The V gene lost 6 bases and the J gene lost 4 bases, with 9 bases spanning the gap. The CDR3 spans 13 residues. This chain's CDR3 is CASSRQITGELFF. CDR3 nucleotides: TGTGCCAGCAGCAGACAGATCACCGGGGAGCTGTTTTTT.

The chain joins TRBV5-4 to TRBJ1-2, with 7 bases matching TRBD1. The CDR3 loop spans 15 amino acids. After removal of 5 bases from V and 4 bases from J, the junction contained 11 bases not matched to a gene. The germline V gene encodes CDR1 SGHNT and CDR2 YYREEE (reference sequence). The CDR3 here is CASRQGTAAPYGYTF. In nucleotides, the CDR3 is TGTGCCAGCAGACAGGGGACCGCGGCGCCCTATGGCTACACCTTC.

In DNA, the CDR3 is TGTGCCAGCAGCCCGTCCGACTCCGCTGGGTCCTACAATGAGCAGTTCTTC. Translated: CASSPSDSAGSYNEQFF. V is TRBV14 and J is TRBJ2-1; D call uncertain. The V end was cut by 4 bases, the J end by 1 base, with 17 bases between. Germline V gives CDR1 SGHDN, CDR2 FVKESK. The CDR3 covers 17 residues.

The rearrangement uses TRBV5-4 and TRBJ2-3; D might be TRBD2 (6 bases). The CDR3 consists of 15 residues. Trimming shortened V by 0 bases and J by 2 bases, and 10 bases separated the two germline ends. Germline CDR1 SGHNT, CDR2 YYREEE (reference sequence). The DNA of the CDR3 is TGTGCCAGCAGCTTGGGGGGGACTTTCACAGATACGCAGTATTTT. It is translated as CASSLGGTFTDTQYF.

The gene calls are TRBV5-1 and TRBJ2-7, with D tentatively TRBD2 (6 bases). Between the trimmed V and J ends, which lost 1 base and 2 bases, there was a span of 10 bases. The CDR3 extends over 14 amino acids. Germline values: CDR1 SGHRS, CDR2 YFSETQ. The CDR3 here is CASSLTAGTYEQYF. CDR3 DNA: TGCGCCAGCAGCTTGACAGCGGGCACCTACGAGCAGTACTTC.

The V gene is TRBV6-5, the J gene TRBJ1-5; tentatively, D is TRBD1 (5 bases). Germline CDR1 and CDR2: MNHEY and SVGAGI. CDR3 length: 15 residues. The V end was cut by 6 bases, the J end by 0 bases, with 12 bases between. CDR3 in amino acids: CASSPTAYSNQPQHF. CDR3 nucleotide sequence: TGTGCCAGCAGCCCGACAGCCTATAGCAATCAGCCCCAGCATTTT.

The V call is TRBV5-1, the J call TRBJ2-7; D not certain. Germline loops: CDR1 SGHRS, CDR2 YFSETQ. CDR3 length: 14 amino acids. The V and J ends lost 2 bases and 2 bases respectively, with 11 bases between them. The CDR3 DNA sequence: TGCGCCAGCAGCTTAACCACGTCGGCCTACGAGCAGTACTTC. Protein product: CASSLTTSAYEQYF.

This chain links TRBV7-9 with TRBJ1-1; tentative D call: TRBD1 (5 bases). The CDR3 is 11 residues long. Germline CDR1 is SEHNR and CDR2 is FQNEAQ (reference sequence). Trimming removed 11 bases from V and 5 bases from J, with 12 bases in between. The chain's CDR3 is CAGGGSTEAFF. CDR3 coding DNA: TGTGCCGGCGGGGGGTCAACTGAAGCTTTCTTT.

This clone was counted a single time. This rearrangement joins TRBV7-8 to TRBJ2-5; 8 bases agree with TRBD2. The ends lost 3 bases at V and 2 bases at J; junction bases unmatched: 8. There are 16 residues in the CDR3. The germline CDR1 and CDR2 sequences are SGHVS and FQNEAQ. CDR3 residues: CASSFPTSAKQETQYF. The CDR3, as DNA: TGTGCCAGCAGCTTCCCGACTAGCGCAAAGCAAGAGACCCAGTACTTC.

V usage is TRBV28 and J usage is TRBJ2-7; perhaps TRBD2 as D (5 bases). V was cut by 3 bases and J by 0 bases, with 12 bases left in between. Looked up from germline, CDR1 is MDHEN and CDR2 is SYDVKM. CDR3 length: 15 amino acids. The CDR3 sequence is CASSLGARSSYEQYF. CDR3 sequence (DNA): TGTGCCAGCAGTTTGGGAGCCAGGAGCTCCTACGAGCAGTACTTC.

The chain carries TRBV5-1 and TRBJ2-1, with 8 bases fitting TRBD1. The junction had 18 bases not matched to a gene; V was cut back by 4 bases and J by 0 bases. CDR1 is SGHRS and CDR2 is YFSETQ in the germline V gene. The CDR3 contains 20 residues. The chain's CDR3 is CASSAPGTGPQRSSYNEQFF. The CDR3 DNA follows: TGCGCCAGCAGCGCCCCAGGGACAGGCCCTCAGCGGAGCTCCTACAATGAGCAGTTCTTC.

This clone was recorded only once. The chain recombines TRBV6-1 with TRBJ2-7; D possibly corresponds to TRBD1 (5 bases). V lost 2 bases and J 2 bases, leaving 7 bases between the germline ends. Germline V gene sequence: CDR1 MNHNS, CDR2 SASEGT. The CDR3 is 13 residues long. CDR3 sequence: CASSESTAYEQYF. CDR3 DNA sequence: TGTGCCAGCAGTGAATCGACAGCCTACGAGCAGTACTTC.

The chain uses TRBV2 and TRBJ2-5, with 13 bases identical to TRBD2. This CDR3 comprises 14 residues. The germline gives CDR1 SNHLY, CDR2 FYNNEI. V was clipped by 6 bases and J by 4 bases; unmatched bases: 2. The CDR3 protein is CASRRTSGRETQYF. Here the CDR3 DNA reads TGTGCCAGCAGGCGGACTAGCGGGAGAGAGACCCAGTACTTC. The full variable domain, completed using reference TRBV2 and TRBJ2-5, is EPEVTQTPSHQVTQMGQEVILRCVPISNHLYFYWYRQILGQKVEFLVSFYNNEISEKSEIFDDQFSVERPDGSNFTLKIRSTKLEDSAMYFCASRRTSGRETQYFGPGTRLLVL.

This chain joins TRBV9 and TRBJ2-5; no definite D call. The germline V gene encodes CDR1 SGDLS and CDR2 YYNGEE. The CDR3 has 13 amino acids. V was clipped by 3 bases and J by 2 bases, with 8 bases between them. This CDR3 is CASSAPLQETQYF. CDR3 nucleotides: TGTGCCAGCAGCGCCCCCTTACAAGAGACCCAGTACTTC.

The chain carries TRBV29-1 and TRBJ2-1; 9 nucleotides match TRBD2. Trimming cost V 6 bases and J 7 bases; bases outside gene matches: 10. CDR1 and CDR2 (germline): SQVTM, ANQGSEA. The CDR3 length is 14 residues. The CDR3 spells CSVRAGGAINEQFF. For the CDR3, the DNA is TGCAGCGTCAGGGCGGGAGGGGCGATAAATGAGCAGTTCTTC.

This rearrangement joins TRBV9 to TRBJ2-1, with TRBD1 identical over 7 bases. Per germline, CDR1 SGDLS and CDR2 YYNGEE. The CDR3 is made up of 12 amino acids. With V trimmed by 3 bases and J by 13 bases, 7 bases remained unmatched. CDR3 in amino acids: CASSETGTYQFF. CDR3 in DNA: TGTGCCAGCAGCGAGACAGGGACGTATCAGTTCTTC.

This rearrangement joins TRBV19 to TRBJ2-1; 10 bases fit TRBD2. CDR1 is LNHDA, CDR2 SQIVND, per germline (reference sequence). CDR3 length: 17 residues. The ends lost 3 bases at V and 3 bases at J; junction bases unmatched: 8. CDR3 sequence reads: CASSIGLTSGLYNEQFF. For the CDR3, the DNA is TGTGCCAGTAGTATCGGATTGACTAGCGGGCTCTACAATGAGCAGTTCTTC.